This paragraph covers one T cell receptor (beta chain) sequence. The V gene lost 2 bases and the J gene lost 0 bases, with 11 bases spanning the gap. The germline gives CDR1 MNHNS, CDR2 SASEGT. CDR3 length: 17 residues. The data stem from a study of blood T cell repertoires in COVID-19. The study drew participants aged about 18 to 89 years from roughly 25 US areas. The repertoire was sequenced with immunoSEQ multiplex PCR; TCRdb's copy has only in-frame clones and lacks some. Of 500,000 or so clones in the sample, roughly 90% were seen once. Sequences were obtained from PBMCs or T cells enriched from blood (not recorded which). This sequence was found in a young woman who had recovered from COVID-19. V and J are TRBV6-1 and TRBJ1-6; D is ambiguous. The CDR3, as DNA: TGTGCCAGCAGTGAAAAGAGGAGAGGCTCCTATAATTCACCCCTCCACTTT. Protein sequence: CASSEKRRGSYNSPLHF.